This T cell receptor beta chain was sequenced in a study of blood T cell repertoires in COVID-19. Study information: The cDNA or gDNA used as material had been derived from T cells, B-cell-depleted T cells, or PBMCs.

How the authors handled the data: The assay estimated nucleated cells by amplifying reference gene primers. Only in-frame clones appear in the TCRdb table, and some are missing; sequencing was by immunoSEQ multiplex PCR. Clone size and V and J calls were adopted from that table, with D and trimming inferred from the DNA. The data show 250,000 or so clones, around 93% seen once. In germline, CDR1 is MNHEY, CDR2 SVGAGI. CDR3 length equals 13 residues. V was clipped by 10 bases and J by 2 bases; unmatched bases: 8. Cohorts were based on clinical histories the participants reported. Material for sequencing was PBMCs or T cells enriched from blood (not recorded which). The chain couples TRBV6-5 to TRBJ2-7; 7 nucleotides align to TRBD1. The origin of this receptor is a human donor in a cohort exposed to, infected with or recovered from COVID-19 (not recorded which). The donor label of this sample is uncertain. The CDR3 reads CATDLGQTYEQYF. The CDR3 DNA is TGTGCCACGGATCTGGGACAGACCTACGAGCAGTACTTC.